The rows below give T cell receptor beta chains drawn from one sample of a study of blood T cells in healthy people across ages. TCRdb itself ran the 5' RACE reads through MiXCR, one entry per CDR3 protein. The sample lists around 2 million distinct CDR3 sequences; 39% were seen once. The specimen sequenced was blood. The receptor source for this set is a human donor in good health. The CDR3 runs from the conserved cysteine through the conserved F or W. D genes are given only for firm matches.

TRBD2 | TRBJ2-5 | TRBV20-1 | CSARGRLTGGETQYF
TRBD1 | TRBJ1-2 | TRBV4-3 | CASSHVSRGIWGYTF
TRBD1 | TRBJ2-7 | TRBV28 | CASRTGTGMDEQYF
. | TRBJ1-1 | TRBV7-2 | CASSEFGDTEAFF
. | TRBJ1-5 | TRBV6-1 | CASSERRDPYQPQHF
. | . | TRBV7-9 | CASTIGGAYEQYF
TRBD2 | TRBJ2-1 | TRBV3-1 | CASSQEGRGYNEQFF
TRBD1 | TRBJ2-1 | TRBV29-1 | CSAPGQGAGNEQFF
. | TRBJ1-6 | TRBV12-3/TRBV12-4 | CASSSDVRALHF
. | TRBJ1-6 | TRBV4-2 | CASQSESFDSPLHF
. | TRBJ1-4 | TRBV7-3 | CASSPDPGEKLFF
TRBD1 | . | TRBV7-2 | CASSSRTGLISEQYF
TRBD1 | TRBJ2-7 | TRBV7-8 | CASSFWDRTYEQYF
TRBD1 | TRBJ1-5 | TRBV19 | CASKRLRDSRGADDQPQHF
. | TRBJ2-3 | TRBV10-3 | CATGPTDTQYF
. | TRBJ1-1 | TRBV7-9 | CASSGGKRGGTEAFF
. | TRBJ2-7 | TRBV6-5 | CASSPRISSYEQYF
. | TRBJ2-2 | TRBV7-9 | CASSLAEEVYTGELFF
TRBD2 | TRBJ2-1 | TRBV6-2/TRBV6-3 | CASGRIAGGRDEQFF
. | TRBJ2-1 | TRBV9 | CASSATHEQFF
. | TRBJ2-7 | TRBV29-1 | CSVEDRKGTNYEQYF
TRBD1 | TRBJ1-4 | TRBV20-1 | CSASDAGTDSEKLFF
TRBD2 | TRBJ2-7 | TRBV6-5 | CASSYSTSGGYNEQYF
. | TRBJ2-3 | TRBV27 | CAGHNPGLFGNTQYF
. | TRBJ2-7 | TRBV4-3 | CASSHRPGPTYEQYF
. | TRBJ1-6 | TRBV9 | CASSPGKGLSTGSPLHF
. | TRBJ2-1 | TRBV11-2 | CASSLTNLDEQFF
. | TRBJ2-7 | TRBV11-1 | CASSSQGAGYGYEQYF
. | TRBJ2-1 | TRBV7-2 | CASSLVAFGTGQLNEQFF
TRBD2 | TRBJ2-1 | TRBV5-1 | CASSSAPRTSGSGYDEQFF
. | TRBJ2-1 | TRBV20-1 | CSASRGLSYNEQFF
TRBD2 | TRBJ2-5 | TRBV3-1 | CASSQVAGGPYQETQYF
. | TRBJ2-1 | TRBV5-5 | CASSLEGNGYNEQFF
. | TRBJ1-2 | TRBV27 | CASKQRVNYGYTF
TRBD1 | TRBJ2-2 | TRBV28 | CASSFGQVSLTTYTGELFF
. | TRBJ1-1 | TRBV13 | CASSLQEMLTDEAFF
. | TRBJ2-3 | TRBV20-1 | CSAPGRGGTDTQYF
. | TRBJ1-2 | TRBV20-1 | CSARPDSWGGYTF
. | TRBJ2-1 | TRBV12-3/TRBV12-4 | CASSGPIEQFF
. | TRBJ2-6 | TRBV21-1 | CASSTGTGVFSGGANVLTF
. | TRBJ1-1 | TRBV20-1 | CSARDLWGQTGNTEAFF
TRBD2 | TRBJ2-1 | TRBV6-1 | CASRRYSGRGSYNEQFF
TRBD1 | TRBJ2-5 | TRBV5-1 | CASSLVRLGTAYQETQYF
TRBD1 | TRBJ2-1 | TRBV12-3/TRBV12-4 | CASSLGQGIHEQFF
. | TRBJ1-2 | TRBV10-3 | CAITEGGLNYGYTF
. | TRBJ2-6 | TRBV12-5 | CASGWDLQSGANVLTF
. | TRBJ2-4 | TRBV12-3/TRBV12-4 | CASSFRKGGLGEQYF
. | TRBJ1-6 | TRBV7-8 | CASSLGPRESGYNSPLHF
. | TRBJ2-2 | TRBV7-2 | CASRGGVNTGELFF
. | TRBJ2-1 | TRBV12-3/TRBV12-4 | CASSFSVGGWHNEQFF
. | TRBJ2-3 | TRBV20-1 | CSASDYQHGTDTQYF
. | TRBJ2-2 | TRBV24-1 | CATSDRDWETGELFF
TRBD2 | TRBJ2-5 | TRBV7-2 | CASSLALTSGAQYF
TRBD1 | TRBJ2-1 | TRBV28 | CASSPGTAHYNEQFF
. | TRBJ1-6 | TRBV2 | CASTSGAGYNSPLHF
TRBD1 | TRBJ1-2 | TRBV12-3/TRBV12-4 | CASSLSGRGNGYTF
. | TRBJ2-5 | TRBV6-1 | CASSEARGYSETQYF
. | TRBJ1-2 | TRBV10-3 | CAISEYRDYGYTF